This T cell receptor beta chain stems from a study of T cell changes during pregnancy in multiple sclerosis. The trim removed 0 bases at V and 4 bases at J, leaving 7 bases unmatched. CDR1 SGDLS and CDR2 YYNGEE come from the germline V gene. This CDR3 is 17 amino acids long. Profiling relied on immunoSEQ multiplex PCR, and the TCRdb table lists in-frame clones only, not all of them. This table has about 84,000 clones, approximately 93% appearing once. The sequencing used peripheral blood, collected in the second trimester of pregnancy. The clonotype originates from a female donor in good health, enrolled as a control in a pregnancy study. The chain has TRBV9 and TRBJ2-6; 7 bases match TRBD1. CDR3 nucleotide sequence: TGTGCCAGCAGCGTAGCACCACAGGGGATCGGGGCCAACGTCCTGACTTTC. It yields the protein CASSVAPQGIGANVLTF.